Shown below are 15 T cell receptor beta chains from a single sample sequenced in a study of shared clonotypes between healthy human individuals. Sequencing used immunoSEQ multiplex PCR; TCRdb keeps in-frame clones, though not all of them. The sample holds around 330,000 clones; around 67% are singletons and the top ten take around a tenth. Sample: memory CD4+ T cells sorted from blood. The subset here: CD45RA-negative fraction. The receptors were gathered from a man aged 25-45 years in good health.

V and J are TRBV9 and TRBJ2-5; D assignment may be TRBD1 or TRBD2 (5 bases each). The CDR3 has 14 residues. From germline, CDR1 is SGDLS and CDR2 YYNGEE. V gave up 7 bases and J gave up 2 bases, with 15 bases separating them. CDR3 residues: CASGRGDGQETQYF. CDR3 sequence (DNA): TGTGCCAGCGGAAGAGGGGATGGGCAAGAGACCCAGTACTTC. The full variable domain, in which reference TRBV9 and TRBJ2-5 provide the parts outside the CDR3, is DSGVTQTPKHLITATGQRVTLRCSPRSGDLSVYWYQQSLDQGLQFLIQYYNGEERAKGNILERFSAQQFPDLHSELNLSSLELGDSALYFCASGRGDGQETQYFGPGTRLLVL.

V and J are TRBV19 and TRBJ1-1; TRBD1 aligns across 11 bases. Germline V gene sequence: CDR1 LNHDA, CDR2 SQIVND (reference sequence). With V trimmed by 9 bases and J by 10 bases, 10 bases remained unmatched. The CDR3 loop spans 13 amino acids. CDR3 amino acids: CASRGTGGVLAFF. The CDR3 DNA sequence: TGTGCCAGCCGCGGGACAGGGGGAGTTTTAGCTTTCTTT.

This clone was seen only once. The gene calls are TRBV6-1 and TRBJ1-2; D is perhaps TRBD1 (6 bases). V was pared by 5 bases and J by 0 bases, with 10 bases between. In germline, CDR1 is MNHNS, CDR2 SASEGT. The length of the CDR3 is 14 residues. The CDR3 sequence is CASSIQGANYGYTF. DNA of the CDR3: TGTGCCAGCAGTATACAGGGAGCTAACTATGGCTACACCTTC.

The chain couples TRBV2 to TRBJ2-3; 8 bases align to TRBD1. Germline loops: CDR1 SNHLY, CDR2 FYNNEI. This CDR3 has 15 amino acids. V shed 4 bases and J 1 base; nucleotides not matched to a gene: 4. CDR3 bases: TGTGCCAGCAGTGGATGGACAGGGCGCACAGATACGCAGTATTTT. This encodes CASSGWTGRTDTQYF. Full variable domain (remainder filled in from reference TRBV2 and TRBJ2-3): EPEVTQTPSHQVTQMGQEVILRCVPISNHLYFYWYRQILGQKVEFLVSFYNNEISEKSEIFDDQFSVERPDGSNFTLKIRSTKLEDSAMYFCASSGWTGRTDTQYFGPGTRLTVL.

The V gene is TRBV7-2, the J gene TRBJ2-7; maybe TRBD2 (6 bases). The germline gives CDR1 SGHTA, CDR2 FQGNSA. The CDR3 is 12 residues long. Trimming cost V 5 bases and J 6 bases, with 11 bases left between them. CDR3 in DNA: TGTGCCAGCAGCCTCTGGGAGGCCGAGCAGTACTTC. This translates into CASSLWEAEQYF.

The gene calls are TRBV10-1 and TRBJ1-5; no firm D call. This CDR3 region has 13 residues. The V gene's germline CDR1 is WNHNN and CDR2 SYGVQD (reference sequence). Trimming shortened V by 2 bases and J by 4 bases, and 6 bases separated the two germline ends. CDR3 region: CASSESPNQPQHF. CDR3 coding DNA: TGCGCCAGCAGTGAGAGCCCAAATCAGCCCCAGCATTTT.

V is TRBV18 and J is TRBJ1-2; D possibly corresponds to TRBD1 (6 bases). This CDR3 is built from 15 residues. Trimming removed 2 bases at V and 4 bases at J, with 14 bases between. Germline CDR1 reads KGHSH; CDR2 reads LQKENI. The DNA of the CDR3 is TGTGCCAGCTCACCAACAGCAGGGGCCCTCTATGGCTACACCTTC. Translating it yields CASSPTAGALYGYTF.

The chain has TRBV6-5 and TRBJ2-2, with TRBD1 as a possible D gene (6 bases). This CDR3 has 13 amino acids. The germline CDR1 and CDR2 sequences are MNHEY and SVGAGI. Trimming removed 6 bases at V and 6 bases at J, with 11 bases between. Here the CDR3 reads CASSQRQAGELFF. CDR3 in DNA: TGTGCCAGCAGCCAAAGACAGGCCGGGGAGCTGTTTTTT.

This clone was counted a few times. The chain employs TRBV20-1 and TRBJ1-2; TRBD1 might be the D (5 bases). Germline CDR1 and CDR2: DFQATT and SNEGSKA (reference sequence). There are 11 residues in the CDR3. V shed 6 bases and J shed 4 bases, with 9 bases lying between them. CDR3 sequence (DNA): TGCAGTGCCGGGACGGTCTATGGCTACACCTTC. It translates to CSAGTVYGYTF.

The chain uses TRBV19 and TRBJ2-1; 11 positions match TRBD2. This CDR3 contains 14 residues. Germline loops: CDR1 LNHDA, CDR2 SQIVND (reference sequence). Trimming removed 6 bases from V and 6 bases from J; junction bases left unmatched: 4. The CDR3 bases are TGTGCCAGTAGCACTAGCGGGAGCACCAATGAGCAGTTCTTC. This translates into CASSTSGSTNEQFF.

The CDR3 loop reads CASSYSTSPGRGQFF. CDR3 in DNA: TGTGCCAGCAGTTACTCGACTAGTCCCGGGAGGGGGCAGTTCTTC. This chain joins TRBV6-5 and TRBJ2-1, with 8 bases matching TRBD2. The junction had 10 bases not matched to a gene; V was cut back by 0 bases and J by 12 bases. Germline V CDR1 and CDR2: MNHEY, SVGAGI. The CDR3 is 15 amino acids.

This clone occurred once. This chain uses TRBV18 with TRBJ1-5; D remains ambiguous. Trimming removed 3 bases at V and 5 bases at J, with 14 bases between. The CDR3 is made up of 15 amino acids. Per germline, CDR1 KGHSH and CDR2 LQKENI. The CDR3 coding sequence is TGTGCCAGCTCACCCAACACGGGGTTCGATCAGCCCCAGCATTTT. This sequence encodes CASSPNTGFDQPQHF.

V and J are TRBV10-1 and TRBJ2-1; D remains ambiguous. The V end lost 3 bases, the J end lost 7 bases, and 7 bases lay between the germline ends. This CDR3 is built from 12 residues. The V gene's germline CDR1 is WNHNN and CDR2 SYGVQD (reference sequence). The CDR3 DNA reads TGCGCCAGCAGTGATCTGGGGAATGAGCAGTTCTTC. Translated: CASSDLGNEQFF.

The chain carries TRBV30 and TRBJ2-1, with D maybe TRBD1 (7 bases). From germline, CDR1 is GTSNPN and CDR2 SVGIG (reference sequence). The CDR3 loop spans 11 amino acids. V lost 4 bases, J lost 7 bases, and 8 bases lay in between. The CDR3, as DNA: TGTGCCTGGACAGGGGGGAATGAGCAGTTCTTC. It specifies CAWTGGNEQFF.

This clone was picked up a small number of times. Since no conserved phenylalanine or tryptophan closes the CDR3, a read error is the likely cause. The DNA is omitted, as the CDR3 cannot be located on it reliably, and the CDR3 follows TCRdb's listing. The chain couples TRBV11-2 to TRBJ2-7; the table's D call, TRBD2, was not checked against the DNA. The CDR3 contains 14 residues when both ends are counted. CDR1 is SGHAT, CDR2 FQNNGV, per germline. CDR3 sequence: CASSLERGGTTVLT.